This T cell receptor (beta chain) was recorded in a study of regulatory T cells in long-lasting Graves disease. Overall study: The criterion for persistent Graves' disease was over 5 years of antithyroid drugs with positive TSH receptor antibodies. Findings and caveats of the study: For persistent Graves' patients, TCR diversity was lower than for newly diagnosed ones.

V gave up 5 bases and J gave up 8 bases, with 21 bases separating them. CDR3 length: 16 amino acids. The germline V gene has CDR1 MDHEN and CDR2 SYDVKM. Researchers made TCR beta libraries by using iRepertoire HTBI primers and running Arm-PCR on CDR3 regions. A single record per CDR3 protein comes from TCRdb applying MiXCR to the multiplex PCR reads. The profile covers about 470,000 distinct CDR3 sequences, with 20% to 25% appearing a single time and roughly 7.1% taken by the ten largest. The time point denotes: persistent/refractory GD, antithyroid drugs over 5 years with positive TRAb. Preparation of the TCR library used RNA extracted from PBMCs. American Thyroid Association guidelines defined how Graves' disease was diagnosed. Blood from the periphery, approximately 8.5 milliliters in all, was drawn into EDTA tubes. This clonotype was observed at least ten times. Its cognate antigen is unknown.

The clonotype was recovered from a female donor with Graves disease. This chain links TRBV28 with TRBJ1-4, with no clear D. The material sequenced was peripheral blood mononuclear cells (PBMCs), taken when the disease was refractory, from a patient treated with antithyroid drugs. The CDR3 here is CASSPTYGPENEKLFF. Written as DNA, the CDR3 is TGTGCCAGCAGTCCAACCTACGGACCGGAGAACGAAAAACTGTTTTTT.